These 32 T cell receptor beta chains came from one sample sequenced in a study of cytomegalovirus exposure and HLA in healthy donors. A multiplex PCR was run with 60 Vbeta primers and 13 Jbeta primers. The protocol was immunoSEQ multiplex PCR, while the TCRdb copy is restricted to in-frame clones and leaves out a portion. This sample has hundreds of thousands of clones; about 75% occur once, and the top ten carry 2% to 2.5%. The sequenced sample consisted of PBMCs. The receptor source for this set is a female donor in good health and CMV-seronegative.

The V and J genes are TRBV28 and TRBJ2-5, with 9 bases fitting TRBD2. V dropped 7 bases and J dropped 3; count of bases not matched to a gene: 9. Germline CDR1 reads MDHEN; CDR2 reads SYDVKM. This CDR3 has 15 residues. The CDR3 DNA follows: TGTGCCAGCACTTTTTTAGCGGGGGAGGAAGAGACCCAGTACTTC. Its protein is CASTFLAGEEETQYF.

This chain joins TRBV18 and TRBJ1-3, with 9 bases aligning to TRBD1. The CDR3 consists of 16 residues. Per germline, CDR1 KGHSH and CDR2 LQKENI. V lost 4 bases to trimming and J lost 0 bases; unmatched junction nucleotides: 4. The CDR3 bases are TGTGCCAGCTCACAGGACAGGGGCAGCTCTGGAAACACCATATATTTT. Residues: CASSQDRGSSGNTIYF.

This clone was detected only a few times. V and J are TRBV7-9 and TRBJ1-6; D gene unclear. V was pared by 4 bases and J by 8 bases, with 12 bases between. The CDR3 loop spans 14 amino acids. Germline loops: CDR1 SEHNR, CDR2 FQNEAQ (reference sequence). CDR3 protein: CASSYFDGDSPLHF. As DNA, the CDR3 is TGTGCCAGCAGCTACTTCGACGGGGATTCACCCCTCCACTTT.

The chain links TRBV6-1 to TRBJ2-3; D is uncertain. V was shortened by 2 bases and J by 6 bases, with 3 bases between the two germline ends. The CDR3 contains 11 residues. CDR1 is MNHNS, CDR2 SASEGT, per germline. CDR3 DNA sequence: TGTGCCAGCAGTGAATCTGATACGCAGTATTTT. It translates to CASSESDTQYF.

The CDR3 region has the DNA TGTGCCAGCAGCTCCCCTACCAACACCGGGGAGCTGTTTTTT. This sequence encodes CASSSPTNTGELFF. The gene calls are TRBV5-4 and TRBJ2-2; D is uncertain. Germline V gene data show CDR1 as SGHNT and CDR2 as YYREEE (reference sequence). V was trimmed by 3 bases and J by 2 bases, leaving 8 bases between them. This CDR3 region has 14 residues.

CDR3 DNA sequence: TGTGCCAGCAGTACCGGACTAGCGGGAGAGAGCACAGATACGCAGTATTTT. Protein product: CASSTGLAGESTDTQYF. V usage is TRBV6-4 and J usage is TRBJ2-3, with TRBD2 matching 13 bases. The CDR3 consists of 17 residues. With 5 bases clipped from V and 0 bases from J, the junction kept 5 bases outside the gene matches. Germline CDR1 MRHNA, CDR2 SNTAGT.

The chain joins TRBV6-1 to TRBJ2-5, with D tentatively TRBD1 (6 bases). The CDR3 runs 18 residues. The germline CDR1 and CDR2 sequences are MNHNS and SASEGT. V was trimmed by 2 bases and J by 3 bases, leaving 22 bases between them. For the CDR3, the DNA is TGTGCCAGCAGTGAATGGGCGACGCCGACAGGAGAGAAAGAGACCCAGTACTTC. Translated: CASSEWATPTGEKETQYF.

The V gene is TRBV7-9, the J gene TRBJ1-3; a weak D match, TRBD1 (5 bases). CDR1 is SEHNR and CDR2 is FQNEAQ in the germline V gene (reference sequence). V lost 5 bases and J lost 1, with 12 bases in between. The CDR3 is 15 residues long. The CDR3 reads CASSPDRPSGNTIYF. Here the CDR3 DNA reads TGTGCCAGCAGCCCAGACAGACCGTCTGGAAACACCATATATTTT.

This clone was recorded only once. The chain combines TRBV2 with TRBJ2-1; weak D call: TRBD2 (5 bases). Germline V gene data show CDR1 as SNHLY and CDR2 as FYNNEI. V lost 6 bases and J lost 7, with 22 bases in between. The CDR3 has 16 amino acids. The CDR3, as DNA: TGTGCCAGCAGGGAGGAGATTGCGGTTCGAGTAAATGAGCAGTTCTTC. Amino acids: CASREEIAVRVNEQFF. The full variable domain, completed using reference TRBV2 and TRBJ2-1, is EPEVTQTPSHQVTQMGQEVILRCVPISNHLYFYWYRQILGQKVEFLVSFYNNEISEKSEIFDDQFSVERPDGSNFTLKIRSTKLEDSAMYFCASREEIAVRVNEQFFGPGTRLTVL.

V and J are TRBV7-2 and TRBJ2-7, with 10 positions matching TRBD2. Unmatched junction bases numbered 11, after V lost 0 bases and J lost 3 bases. The germline gives CDR1 SGHTA, CDR2 FQGNSA. The CDR3 is 18 residues long. The CDR3 DNA is TGTGCCAGCAGCTTAGCGAGCTTCCTAGCGGGAGAATTCTACGAGCAGTACTTC. This translates into CASSLASFLAGEFYEQYF.

V gene TRBV7-6 combines with J gene TRBJ2-3, with D possibly TRBD2 on 6 matching bases. Germline CDR1 reads SGHVS; CDR2 reads FNYEAQ. Trimming shortened V by 5 bases and J by 3 bases, and 24 bases separated the two germline ends. The CDR3 runs to 18 residues. CDR3 sequence (DNA): TGTGCCAGCAGCCACTTAGGATTTGACGGGAGTGGAACAGATACGCAGTATTTT. Protein: CASSHLGFDGSGTDTQYF.

This chain uses TRBV10-3 with TRBJ2-4, with TRBD2 identical over 7 bases. V was clipped by 0 bases and J by 2 bases; unmatched bases: 7. The CDR3 runs to 17 residues. Germline V gene sequence: CDR1 ENHRY, CDR2 SYGVKD. DNA for the CDR3: TGTGCCATCAGTGAGTCGGGACCAGCGGGGACCAAAAACATTCAGTACTTC. Protein sequence: CAISESGPAGTKNIQYF.

The chain employs TRBV5-1 and TRBJ2-7, with 11 bases that match TRBD1. V was clipped by 4 bases and J by 4 bases; unmatched bases: 7. The germline V gene encodes CDR1 SGHRS and CDR2 YFSETQ. This CDR3 is 15 amino acids long. The CDR3 sequence is CASSPGQGGAYEQYF. The DNA of the CDR3 is TGCGCCAGCAGCCCGGGACAGGGGGGAGCTTACGAGCAGTACTTC.

This clone turned up a few times. The rearrangement joins TRBV7-3 to TRBJ1-1, with D maybe TRBD1 (6 bases). Trimming took off 3 bases at V and 3 bases at J, with 8 bases between the two ends. Germline V CDR1 and CDR2: SGHTA, FQGTGA. The length of the CDR3 is 13 residues. This chain's CDR3 is CASSFNRDTEAFF. Here the CDR3 DNA reads TGTGCCAGCAGCTTCAACAGGGACACTGAAGCTTTCTTT.

This clone was counted only a few times. The J gene is TRBJ2-7, the V gene TRBV5-5, with 11 bases identical to TRBD2. V lost 4 bases and J lost 7; bases outside the gene matches: 4. In germline, CDR1 is SGHKS, CDR2 YYEKEE (reference sequence). The length of the CDR3 is 13 residues. The CDR3 is CASSNLAGGEQYF. In DNA, the CDR3 is TGTGCCAGCAGCAATCTAGCGGGAGGTGAGCAGTACTTC. The full variable domain, rest sourced from reference TRBV5-5 and TRBJ2-7, is DAGVTQSPTHLIKTRGQQVTLRCSPISGHKSVSWYQQVLGQGPQFIFQYYEKEERGRGNFPDRFSARQFPNYSSELNVNALLLGDSALYLCASSNLAGGEQYFGPGTRLTVT.

Only a few counts were recorded for this clone. The gene calls are TRBV27 and TRBJ2-7; a weak D match, TRBD2 (5 bases). Deletions cut 6 bases from V and 3 bases from J, with 18 bases between. Germline assignment: CDR1 MNHEY and CDR2 SMNVEV (reference sequence). The CDR3 covers 15 residues. CDR3 sequence reads: CASRGPGNSFYEQYF. CDR3 DNA sequence: TGTGCCAGCAGGGGTCCCGGGAATTCCTTCTACGAGCAGTACTTC.

The chain carries TRBV7-8 and TRBJ2-5, with a tentative D call TRBD2 (6 bases). V lost 5 bases, J lost 2 bases, and 12 bases lay in between. The CDR3 covers 14 residues. Looked up from germline, CDR1 is SGHVS and CDR2 is FQNEAQ. CDR3 bases: TGTGCCAGCAGCACGGGACTTCTACAAGAGACCCAGTACTTC. Its translation is CASSTGLLQETQYF.

A note on this clone: Mismatch with germline at one junction end may stem from a read error. The chain employs TRBV4-1 and TRBJ2-7, with D maybe TRBD1 (6 bases). Germline V gene data show CDR1 as MGHRA and CDR2 as YSYEKL. There are 15 residues in the CDR3. The CDR3, as DNA: TGCACCAGCGCACGAACCGGGACACAAACCTACGAGCAGTACTTC. This codes for CTSARTGTQTYEQYF.

The genes are TRBV28 and TRBJ1-5; 8 positions match TRBD1. CDR3 size: 16 residues. With 6 bases clipped from V and 6 bases from J, the junction kept 13 bases outside the gene matches. Germline loops: CDR1 MDHEN, CDR2 SYDVKM. The CDR3 bases are TGTGCCAGCAGCCCCGGCGACAGGGGTAGGGCTCAGCCCCAGCATTTT. Its translation is CASSPGDRGRAQPQHF. Variable domain in full (rest from reference TRBV28 and TRBJ1-5): DVKVTQSSRYLVKRTGEKVFLECVQDMDHENMFWYRQDPGLGLRLIYFSYDVKMKEKGDIPEGYSVSREKKERFSLILESASTNQTSMYLCASSPGDRGRAQPQHFGDGTRLSIL.

The chain employs TRBV11-2 and TRBJ1-1; unclear D gene. This CDR3 spans 12 amino acids. Per the germline V gene, CDR1 is SGHAT and CDR2 is FQNNGV. The V end was cut by 0 bases, the J end by 10 bases, with 9 bases between. CDR3 amino acids: CASSLDGDIAFF. The CDR3 nucleotides are TGTGCCAGCAGCTTAGACGGGGATATAGCTTTCTTT. Using reference TRBV11-2 and TRBJ1-1 for the parts outside the CDR3, the full variable domain is EAGVAQSPRYKIIEKRQSVAFWCNPISGHATLYWYQQILGQGPKLLIQFQNNGVVDDSQLPKDRFSAERLKGVDSTLKIQPAKLEDSAVYLCASSLDGDIAFFGQGTRLTVV.

This chain connects TRBV5-1 to TRBJ2-5, with 8 bases that match TRBD2. Germline CDR1 SGHRS, CDR2 YFSETQ. The trim removed 6 bases at V and 1 base at J, leaving 5 bases unmatched. The CDR3 contains 14 residues. CDR3 bases: TGCGCCAGCAACCGGGGGGGCTTCCAAGAGACCCAGTACTTC. It yields the protein CASNRGGFQETQYF.

The chain links TRBV10-3 to TRBJ1-3, with D perhaps matching TRBD1 (6 bases). V lost 7 bases to trimming and J lost 0 bases, with 13 bases between them. Germline V gene data show CDR1 as ENHRY and CDR2 as SYGVKD. CDR3 length: 15 residues. The CDR3 DNA reads as TGTGCCATCACTCTTGGACAGTTCTCTGGAAACACCATATATTTT. The encoded protein is CAITLGQFSGNTIYF.

The chain employs TRBV9 and TRBJ1-2; 11 nucleotides align to TRBD1. Germline V CDR1 and CDR2: SGDLS, YYNGEE. J gave up 4 bases and V 0 bases, and 5 bases lay outside the gene matches. The CDR3 covers 16 residues. The CDR3 nucleotides are TGTGCCAGCAGCGTAGATAGGACAGGGGGCCCCTATGGCTACACCTTC. Protein product: CASSVDRTGGPYGYTF.

The V and J genes are TRBV27 and TRBJ2-1, with 13 bases aligning to TRBD2. J gave up 8 bases and V 7 bases, and 8 bases lay outside the gene matches. Germline V lookup: CDR1 MNHEY, CDR2 SMNVEV (reference sequence). This CDR3 comprises 15 residues. In DNA form, the CDR3 reads TGTGCCAGCACCTTCGGACTAGCGGGAGTTTATGAGCAGTTCTTC. It specifies CASTFGLAGVYEQFF.

The chain links TRBV6-1 to TRBJ2-7, with a possible D match to TRBD2 (7 bases). The V and J ends lost 6 bases and 4 bases respectively, with 16 bases between them. Germline V gene data show CDR1 as MNHNS and CDR2 as SASEGT. CDR3 length: 14 residues. Here the CDR3 reads CASSAAGASYEQYF. In DNA form, the CDR3 reads TGTGCCAGCAGCGCCGCGGGGGCGTCTTACGAGCAGTACTTC.

CDR3 bases: TGTGCCAGCAGCTTACCCATCGGGGGAGGAGAGACCCAGTACTTC. Translation: CASSLPIGGGETQYF. The chain is built from TRBV7-6 and TRBJ2-5; D may be TRBD2 (6 bases). This CDR3 has 15 amino acids. V was cut by 2 bases and J by 4 bases, with 14 bases left in between. Germline-derived CDR1 and CDR2 are SGHVS and FNYEAQ.

This clone was seen a handful of times. Its ends do not fully match the called genes, so a read error is possible. The chain couples TRBV7-7 to TRBJ2-1, with D perhaps matching TRBD2 (5 bases). Germline CDR1 SSHAT, CDR2 FNYEAQ (reference sequence). This CDR3 region has 15 residues. CDR3 in DNA: TGTGCTAGCAGCCCCACTCGGGGTTCGGGCAATGAGCAGTTCTTC. As protein: CASSPTRGSGNEQFF.

V usage is TRBV9 and J usage is TRBJ2-3; D not resolved. Germline V gene data show CDR1 as SGDLS and CDR2 as YYNGEE. The CDR3 has 13 residues. Trimming cost V 4 bases and J 6 bases, with 12 bases left between them. As DNA, the CDR3 is TGTGCCAGCAGCCCCAATTTCGGGGATACGCAGTATTTT. It specifies CASSPNFGDTQYF.

The rearrangement joins TRBV19 to TRBJ2-5; TRBD2 might be the D (5 bases). This CDR3 region has 15 residues. Germline loops: CDR1 LNHDA, CDR2 SQIVND (reference sequence). Trimming stripped 5 bases from V and 5 bases from J, with 18 bases between. The CDR3 reads CASSGLSGTRETQYF. The DNA for the CDR3 is TGTGCCAGTAGTGGTCTCTCGGGAACACGGGAGACCCAGTACTTC.

V is TRBV9 and J is TRBJ2-7; maybe TRBD2 (5 bases). Trimming shortened V by 0 bases and J by 1 base, and 14 bases separated the two germline ends. This CDR3 comprises 16 residues. The germline V gene has CDR1 SGDLS and CDR2 YYNGEE. The CDR3 loop is CASSVGGRGMSYEQYF. Here the CDR3 DNA reads TGTGCCAGCAGCGTAGGGGGTCGGGGTATGTCCTACGAGCAGTACTTC.

This rearrangement joins TRBV7-9 to TRBJ2-3; 7 nucleotides match TRBD2. The CDR3 totals 13 residues. With V trimmed by 5 bases and J by 4 bases, 3 bases remained unmatched. CDR1 is SEHNR, CDR2 FQNEAQ, per germline (reference sequence). CDR3 sequence (DNA): TGTGCCAGCAGCCAGACTAGCCCAGATACGCAGTATTTT. Its protein is CASSQTSPDTQYF.

In its sample, this clone was seen a few times. The rearrangement joins TRBV7-9 to TRBJ1-2; the match to TRBD1 covers 7 bases. J was trimmed by 9 bases and V by 3 bases; bases with no gene match: 16. This CDR3 is built from 16 residues. Germline V gives CDR1 SEHNR, CDR2 FQNEAQ (reference sequence). Written as DNA, the CDR3 is TGTGCCAGCAGCTTGGAATCTACAGGGGTGGGAATGCGCTACACCTTC. This codes for CASSLESTGVGMRYTF. Drawing the rest from reference TRBV7-9 and TRBJ1-2, the complete variable domain is DTGVSQNPRHKITKRGQNVTFRCDPISEHNRLYWYRQTLGQGPEFLTYFQNEAQLEKSRLLSDRFSAERPKGSFSTLEIQRTEQGDSAMYLCASSLESTGVGMRYTFGSGTRLTVV.